One and the same sample provided the 11 T cell receptor beta chains below, sequenced in a study of PD-1 blockade in classical Hodgkin lymphoma. Every patient experienced relapse after autologous stem cell transplantation, and brentuximab vedotin exposure varied. Sequencing was performed with immunoSEQ multiplex PCR; in TCRdb, only in-frame clones are kept and a portion is missing. The sample holds 98,000 or so clones, roughly 87% seen once. The sample consisted of peripheral blood mononuclear cells (PBMCs), taken before the second cycle of nivolumab. Receptor source: a human donor with classical Hodgkin lymphoma.

In its sample, this clone was seen a few times. The chain employs TRBV19 and TRBJ2-7; D possibly matches TRBD1 or TRBD2 (5 bases each). Trimming pared 5 bases from V and 6 bases from J, leaving 11 bases between. From germline, CDR1 is LNHDA and CDR2 SQIVND (reference sequence). The CDR3 loop spans 12 amino acids. The CDR3 reads CASSPVGGEQYF. CDR3 nucleotides: TGTGCCAGTAGTCCCGTTGGGGGCGAGCAGTACTTC.

This clone has only a few counts. The chain links TRBV1 to TRBJ1-1; TRBD1, the D gene given by the table, was not confirmed from the DNA. TRBV1 counts as a pseudogene. The CDR3 runs to 16 residues. The CDR3 DNA follows: TGCACCAGCATAGAGGACAGGCGGAACATGAACACTGAAGCTTTCTTT. Translating it yields CTSIEDRRNMNTEAFF.

This chain uses TRBV5-6 with TRBJ1-2; 7 bases agree with TRBD1. From germline, CDR1 is SGHDT and CDR2 YYEEEE. V shed 2 bases and J 4 bases; nucleotides not matched to a gene: 8. This CDR3 spans 15 amino acids. The CDR3 bases are TGTGCCAGCAGCTTACGAGGGGGCGAGGGCTATGGCTACACCTTC. Amino acids: CASSLRGGEGYGYTF.

There are a few counts of this clone. This chain uses TRBV7-2 with TRBJ2-2; D may match TRBD1 or TRBD2 (5 bases each). This CDR3 is built from 17 residues. Germline CDR1 is SGHTA and CDR2 is FQGNSA. With 4 bases removed from V and 4 bases from J, the gap between germline ends came to 19 bases. The CDR3 coding sequence is TGTGCCAGCAGCTGGGGGTTTGGCAGGGTGGGCACCGGGGAGCTGTTTTTT. Encoded protein: CASSWGFGRVGTGELFF.

This chain links TRBV5-6 with TRBJ1-1; D is undetermined. The CDR3 has 15 amino acids. Looked up from germline, CDR1 is SGHDT and CDR2 is YYEEEE. With 0 bases removed from V and 1 base from J, the gap between germline ends came to 10 bases. CDR3 amino acids: CASSLGTDSNTEAFF. The CDR3 coding sequence is TGTGCCAGCAGCTTGGGTACAGATTCGAACACTGAAGCTTTCTTT.

This clone was detected once. The chain recombines TRBV6-5 with TRBJ2-5; 8 bases line up with TRBD1. The CDR3 has 14 residues. Germline V gene data show CDR1 as MNHEY and CDR2 as SVGAGI. Germline trimming cut 5 bases from V and 6 bases from J; bases unmatched to any gene: 8. CDR3 nucleotides: TGTGCCAGCAGTCCGGGGACAGGTCGACAGACCCAGTACTTC. Amino acid sequence: CASSPGTGRQTQYF.

The chain couples TRBV18 to TRBJ1-3; 12 nucleotides line up with TRBD1. The ends lost 0 bases at V and 3 bases at J; junction bases unmatched: 3. Germline CDR1 reads KGHSH; CDR2 reads LQKENI. The CDR3 has 17 residues. CDR3 loop: CASSPPGQGAIGNTIYF. The CDR3 DNA reads as TGTGCCAGCTCACCACCGGGACAGGGGGCAATTGGAAACACCATATATTTT.

The chain links TRBV5-8 to TRBJ2-2; TRBD1 aligns across 7 bases. The V and J ends lost 4 bases and 5 bases, in that order; junction bases with no gene match: 11. Germline CDR1 SGHTS, CDR2 YDEGEE. The CDR3 runs 16 residues. The CDR3 DNA reads as TGTGCCAGCAGCCCACTCCGGGACAGCCAGACCGGGGAGCTGTTTTTT. It translates to CASSPLRDSQTGELFF.

The chain uses TRBV7-6 and TRBJ2-7; 13 bases match TRBD2. CDR3 length: 20 residues. With 1 base clipped from V and 0 bases from J, the junction kept 12 bases outside the gene matches. Germline lookup yields CDR1 SGHVS and CDR2 FNYEAQ. CDR3 DNA sequence: TGTGCCAGCAGCTTAGGGAGGGGGACTAGCGGGGACCCGAGCTCCTACGAGCAGTACTTC. This translates into CASSLGRGTSGDPSSYEQYF.

The CDR3 sequence is CASSLGLLETQYF. For the CDR3, the DNA is TGTGCCAGCAGCTTAGGGCTCTTGGAGACCCAGTACTTC. The J gene is TRBJ2-5, the V gene TRBV11-2; D ambiguous. Germline V lookup: CDR1 SGHAT, CDR2 FQNNGV. Trimming took 1 base from V and 5 from J, leaving 8 bases between them. This CDR3 is 13 amino acids long.

J is TRBJ2-5 and V is TRBV6-5; TRBD2 is a possible D gene (6 bases). From germline, CDR1 is MNHEY and CDR2 SVGAGI. This CDR3 contains 16 residues. Between the trimmed V and J ends, which lost 0 bases and 5 bases, there was a span of 16 bases. CDR3 DNA sequence: TGTGCCAGCAGTTACTCGGGCTCGGCGGGGCCGGAGACCCAGTACTTC. This codes for CASSYSGSAGPETQYF.